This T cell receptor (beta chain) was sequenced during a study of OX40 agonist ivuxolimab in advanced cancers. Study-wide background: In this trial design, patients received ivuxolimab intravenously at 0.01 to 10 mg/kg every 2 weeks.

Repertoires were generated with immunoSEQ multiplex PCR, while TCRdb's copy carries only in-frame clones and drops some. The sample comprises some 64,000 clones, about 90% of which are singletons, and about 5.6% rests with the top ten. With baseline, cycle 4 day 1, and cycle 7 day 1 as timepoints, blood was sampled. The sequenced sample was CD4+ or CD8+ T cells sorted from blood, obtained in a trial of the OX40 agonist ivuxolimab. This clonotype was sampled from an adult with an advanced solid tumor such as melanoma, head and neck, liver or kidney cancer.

The CDR3 DNA reads as TGTGCCAGCAGCTTAGGCGAGACCGGGGAGCTGTTTTTT. Its translation: CASSLGETGELFF. The J gene is TRBJ2-2, the V gene TRBV11-2; D ambiguous. Germline V gene data show CDR1 as SGHAT and CDR2 as FQNNGV. This CDR3 is 13 amino acids long. With 1 base removed from V and 5 bases from J, the gap between germline ends came to 5 bases.